This T cell receptor (beta chain) was captured in a study of T cells in Graves' hyperthyroidism and ophthalmopathy (dated by TCRdb to the late 2010s). General notes on the study: Peripheral blood samples were taken at the time of initial diagnosis, prior to any treatment. To identify distinguishing TCR V-J signatures, a discovery cohort of around 100 patients was used, comprising 40 to 45 with Graves' ophthalmopathy and roughly 60 with stable Graves' hyperthyroidism. Whether ophthalmopathy could be predicted prospectively was tested in an independent validation cohort made up of under 20 hyperthyroidism patients plus 17 patients who later progressed to ophthalmopathy. The 95 to 100 discovery patients were randomly divided into training and test sets at a 7:3 ratio. Thyroid tissue and blood T-cell repertoires from several Graves' hyperthyroidism patients were also compared in the study. After sampling, hyperthyroidism patients received methimazole starting at 30 mg daily, and ophthalmopathy patients received high-dose intravenous methylprednisolone. The paper describes TCR Vbeta CDR3 sequencing of 135 peripheral blood samples, made up of 43 ophthalmopathy patients, over 70 hyperthyroidism patients and 17 progressor patients.

In the ophthalmopathy patients, disease was moderately to severely active, with a Clinical Activity Score of 3 or more, a NOSPECS grade of 4 or more, and a duration of less than 3 months. The study excluded patients with uncontrolled infections, other autoimmune diseases, pregnancy or lactation. Diagnoses were based on clinical symptoms, serum thyroxine and TRAb, thyroid ultrasound and orbital computed tomography. PBMCs were isolated from about 10 ml of fresh peripheral blood by Ficoll-Paque density gradient centrifugation. Total RNA was extracted with Trizol reagent, and quality was checked on an Agilent 2100 Bioanalyzer. The investigation overall reported the following: Most expanded thyroid clonotypes (frequency above 0.001) were also detected in blood, suggesting blood repertoires may reflect thyroid immune responses. No statistical method was used to fix the sample size in advance, and group allocation was not hidden from the investigators. In cross-validation, a model built on a 13 V-J signature told ophthalmopathy apart from stable hyperthyroidism with approximately 90% sensitivity and approximately 81% specificity, and in testing the same model reached 80%/75%. In validation, the model predicted progression to ophthalmopathy with approximately 69% sensitivity and 72% to 85% specificity, a median of 6.5 months before onset.

Amplification of TCR beta CDR3 regions was carried out from RNA transcripts. The first round of RT-PCR for the TCR CDR3 was performed with the HTBI primer set and the Qiagen OneStep RT-PCR kit. Libraries were constructed in a second round of multiplex PCR, after which size selection and purification were carried out. Paired-end sequencing of the libraries was performed with 100 bp reads on an Illumina HiSeq2000. Per the original workflow: SOAPnuke was used to process the raw data, removing reads that contained adapters or uncalled bases, had a mean Phred below 15, or lacked an exact match to the constant primer or identifier. High-quality paired reads were merged with COPE v1.2.5, and unique nucleotide sequences were defined as clonotypes. Clonotypes were aligned to IMGT TRBV, TRBD and TRBJ reference segments using MiTCR v1.1. The analysis was restricted to V-J combinations with a frequency above 0.0001, which together covered 99% to 99.2% of the repertoires. The TCS score was defined as F50 (clonal expansion) divided by E x V (chaos), with BLOSUM62-based TCRdist calculated between CDR3 peptides within each V-J. Welch's t-statistics and random forest reduced 500 to 550 V-J features to about 12, which were used in a naive Bayes classifier (R e1071). Through fastp at Q25 and MiXCR, TCRdb rebuilt clones from the public reads, retaining in-frame beta chains. Records with the same CDR3 protein are collapsed into one entry carrying the most frequent genes and DNA. None of the V and J calls come from the authors' own analysis; TCRdb made them. The table for this sample lists about 640,000 distinct CDR3 sequences; less than 25% of them were counted only once. Roughly a third of the sample goes to the ten largest clones.

Concerning this clonotype itself: This clone's antigen is unknown. Base qualities are not recorded, but no much larger clone differs from it by a single base.

The sample was blood. The clonotype originates from a man aged 25 to 40 with Graves' ophthalmopathy.

The CDR3 loop reads CSARKGTSGRPAYNEQFF. The base sequence is TGCAGTGCTAGAAAAGGGACTAGCGGGAGGCCGGCCTACAATGAGCAGTTCTTC. The sequence is built from TRBV20-1 and TRBJ2-1; TRBD2 matches 15 bases in the middle. The CDR3 covers 18 residues, taking in both the cysteine and the phenylalanine. Here the CDR3 DNA is all that survives: 54 bases in frame from base 1. The germline V gene (reference sequence) gives CDR1 as DFQATT and CDR2 as SNEGSKA. The junction shows trimming of 2 bases on V and 2 bases on J, and the gene matches do not reach 7 bases of it.